Following are 22 T cell receptor beta chains from one sample sequenced in a study of type 1 regulatory T cells. TCRdb reprocessed the reads via MiXCR and lists one record per CDR3 protein. The sample contains 88,000 or so distinct CDR3 sequences, roughly 31% of which appear only once. The specimen sequenced was CD4+ T cells, either the whole sample or a sorted fraction (not recorded which). The receptor source for this set is a human donor in good health.

This clonotype showed up just once. The chain combines TRBV5-4 with TRBJ2-5, with a tentative D call TRBD2 (6 bases). CDR1 is SGHNT, CDR2 YYREEE, per germline (reference sequence). V lost 3 bases and J lost 2, with 14 bases in between. The CDR3 has 15 residues. The CDR3 sequence: CASSSGGTLQETQYF. Here the CDR3 DNA reads TGTGCCAGCAGCTCGGGCGGGACCTTACAAGAGACCCAGTACTTC.

The CDR3 here is CATSRDLLLTGNYNEQFF. Here the CDR3 DNA reads TGTGCCACCAGCAGAGATCTGCTTCTGACAGGCAATTACAATGAGCAGTTCTTC. This chain uses TRBV15 with TRBJ2-1, with D possibly TRBD1 on 6 matching bases. The ends were cut back, 0 bases at V and 4 bases at J, with 19 bases in the middle. Per germline, CDR1 LNHNV and CDR2 YYDKDF (reference sequence). The CDR3 loop spans 18 amino acids.

This clonotype was counted a few times. This sequence joins TRBV6-4 and TRBJ1-3, with a possible D match to TRBD1 (5 bases). The length of the CDR3 is 11 residues. Trimming took 4 bases from V and 14 from J, leaving 12 bases between them. The germline V gene encodes CDR1 MRHNA and CDR2 SNTAGT. This CDR3 reads CASSGEGLLYF. The DNA of the CDR3 is TGTGCCAGCAGTGGTGAGGGGCTTCTATATTTT.

As for this clonotype: A junction boundary mismatches the germline segment, possibly from a read error. This chain joins TRBV7-9 and TRBJ1-1, with D maybe TRBD1 (5 bases). From germline, CDR1 is SEHNR and CDR2 FQNEAQ (reference sequence). The CDR3 totals 14 residues. In DNA, the CDR3 is TGTGCCAGCAGCTTAGAGGGCAGGGAAAGTGAAGCTTCCTTT. This translates into CASSLEGRESEASF.

A few counts support this clonotype. The CDR3 bases are TGTGCCAGCAGTGCCCAACAGGGGTACACTGAAGCTTTCTTT. Residues: CASSAQQGYTEAFF. The chain links TRBV27 to TRBJ1-1, with TRBD1 matching over 7 bases. Germline V gene sequence: CDR1 MNHEY, CDR2 SMNVEV (reference sequence). V lost 5 bases, J lost 3 bases, and 6 bases stayed unmatched. This CDR3 comprises 14 residues.

This clonotype was seen a handful of times. The chain joins TRBV7-8 to TRBJ2-7; TRBD1 matches at 8 bases. The J segment lost 5 bases and the V segment lost 4 bases, leaving 7 bases of the junction unmatched. The CDR3 is 14 residues long. Germline V CDR1 and CDR2: SGHVS, FQNEAQ. The chain's CDR3 is CASSSLTGGHEQYF. For the CDR3, the DNA is TGTGCCAGCAGCTCCTTAACAGGGGGTCACGAGCAGTACTTC. Full variable domain (outside the CDR3, taken from reference TRBV7-8 and TRBJ2-7): GAGVSQSPRYKVAKRGQDVALRCDPISGHVSLFWYQQALGQGPEFLTYFQNEAQLDKSGLPSDRFFAERPEGSVSTLKIQRTQQEDSAVYLCASSSLTGGHEQYFGPGTRLTVT.

This clonotype showed up just a few times. V is TRBV28 and J is TRBJ2-5; D may correspond to TRBD1 or TRBD2 (5 bases each). With 6 bases removed from V and 9 bases from J, the gap between germline ends came to 20 bases. This CDR3 contains 14 residues. In germline, CDR1 is MDHEN, CDR2 SYDVKM. CDR3 loop: CASSYTGTPYAQYF. The CDR3 bases are TGTGCCAGCAGCTATACCGGGACCCCTTACGCCCAGTACTTC.

This clonotype was observed a few times. This sequence joins TRBV20-1 and TRBJ1-1; weak D call: TRBD1 (5 bases). Trimming shortened V by 7 bases and J by 4 bases, and 13 bases separated the two germline ends. Germline CDR1 is DFQATT and CDR2 is SNEGSKA (reference sequence). This CDR3 region has 12 residues. CDR3 DNA: TGCAGTGTAACCACAGGAGGCACTGAAGCTTTCTTT. Its translation: CSVTTGGTEAFF.

The rearrangement uses TRBV15 and TRBJ1-1, with a weak D call TRBD1 (6 bases). This CDR3 has 14 amino acids. CDR1 is LNHNV, CDR2 YYDKDF, per germline (reference sequence). The V end was cut by 0 bases, the J end by 10 bases, with 15 bases between. CDR3 bases: TGTGCCACCAGCAGAGATAGGGCTACAGGGTCAGCTTTCTTT. Its translation: CATSRDRATGSAFF.

J is TRBJ2-2 and V is TRBV18; tentatively, D is TRBD2 (5 bases). Germline V CDR1 and CDR2: KGHSH, LQKENI. The CDR3 spans 16 residues. V lost 0 bases and J 6 bases, leaving 14 bases between the germline ends. This chain's CDR3 is CASSPPPAGRSGELFF. The CDR3 DNA reads as TGTGCCAGCTCACCACCTCCCGCGGGTCGTTCCGGGGAGCTGTTTTTT.

There are a few counts of this clonotype. The V call is TRBV5-1, the J call TRBJ1-1; 9 bases map to TRBD1. CDR3 size: 17 residues. CDR1 is SGHRS, CDR2 YFSETQ, per germline. The ends lost 0 bases at V and 0 bases at J; junction bases unmatched: 6. This CDR3 is CASSLVTGGKMNTEAFF. The CDR3 DNA reads as TGCGCCAGCAGCTTGGTGACAGGGGGTAAGATGAACACTGAAGCTTTCTTT.

V usage is TRBV12-3 or TRBV12-4 and J usage is TRBJ2-4, with D hard to call. The length of the CDR3 is 17 residues. Deletions cut 4 bases from V and 4 bases from J, with 20 bases between. CDR3 nucleotide sequence: TGTGCCAGCAGTTCAACCGCCGCTGGCGGAGTAAAAAACATTCAGTACTTC. Translation gives CASSSTAAGGVKNIQYF.

This clonotype has ten or more counts. This chain joins TRBV7-2 and TRBJ2-3; tentatively, D is TRBD2 (6 bases). The germline V gene encodes CDR1 SGHTA and CDR2 FQGNSA. Trimming shortened V by 5 bases and J by 6 bases, and 24 bases separated the two germline ends. The CDR3 runs 17 residues. As DNA, the CDR3 is TGTGCCAGCAGCATAGTTGGGGGAGGAGCCCCCTCGGATACGCAGTATTTT. It is translated as CASSIVGGGAPSDTQYF.

The V and J genes are TRBV18 and TRBJ2-5; D is unclear. The CDR3 totals 12 residues. The V gene lost 2 bases and the J gene lost 4 bases, with 5 bases spanning the gap. The germline V gene encodes CDR1 KGHSH and CDR2 LQKENI. In DNA, the CDR3 is TGTGCCAGCTCACCAAAGACAGAGACCCAGTACTTC. Amino acids: CASSPKTETQYF. The full variable domain, with the rest looked up from reference TRBV18 and TRBJ2-5, is NAGVMQNPRHLVRRRGQEARLRCSPMKGHSHVYWYRQLPEEGLKFMVYLQKENIIDESGMPKERFSAEFPKEGPSILRIQQVVRGDSAAYFCASSPKTETQYFGPGTRLLVL.

This chain links TRBV4-2 with TRBJ2-7; 9 bases agree with TRBD2. This CDR3 has 19 amino acids. The germline gives CDR1 LGHNA, CDR2 YNFKEQ. V trimming: 3 bases; J trimming: 4 bases; junction bases outside the gene matches: 19. CDR3 region: CASSQADPSSGAITYEQYF. The CDR3, as DNA: TGTGCCAGCAGCCAGGCGGATCCTTCTAGCGGGGCCATTACGTACGAGCAGTACTTC.

This clonotype was counted between two and nine times. The J gene is TRBJ1-5, the V gene TRBV10-1; unclear D gene. Germline CDR1 WNHNN, CDR2 SYGVQD (reference sequence). V lost 0 bases and J lost 3, with 6 bases in between. The CDR3 runs 14 residues. The CDR3 DNA follows: TGCGCCAGCAGTGAGTCGGGATCCAATCAGCCCCAGCATTTT. Its translation: CASSESGSNQPQHF.

Only a few counts were recorded for this clonotype. This chain connects TRBV7-9 to TRBJ2-1; D might be TRBD2 (5 bases). CDR1 is SEHNR, CDR2 FQNEAQ, per germline (reference sequence). V shed 7 bases and J shed 5 bases, with 21 bases lying between them. This CDR3 has 16 residues. CDR3 sequence (DNA): TGTGCCAGCACCTTGCCGAGCGGAAGTGTAAACAATGAGCAGTTCTTC. As protein: CASTLPSGSVNNEQFF.

Remarks on this clonotype: A much bigger clone sits one base away, suggesting this may be a read error. This is likely a read error, given that the CDR3 carries no conserved phenylalanine or tryptophan at its end. CDR3 DNA sequence: TGTGCCAGCAGCCTGGGACAGGGGGCCAACTATGGCTACACCTTA. It translates to CASSLGQGANYGYTL. J is TRBJ1-2 and V is TRBV7-8; 12 bases map to TRBD1. This CDR3 region has 15 residues. CDR1 SGHVS and CDR2 FQNEAQ come from the germline V gene. Germline trimming cut 5 bases from V and 2 bases from J; bases unmatched to any gene: 3.

This clonotype turned up a few times. V usage is TRBV4-1 and J usage is TRBJ1-2; TRBD1 aligns across 8 bases. The CDR3 loop spans 13 amino acids. CDR1 is MGHRA and CDR2 is YSYEKL in the germline V gene. Losses at the gene ends were 4 bases for V and 8 bases for J; bases not matched to a gene: 6. In DNA form, the CDR3 reads TGCGCCAGCAGCCGCGGGACAGGCGGCGGCTACACCTTC. It encodes CASSRGTGGGYTF.

This clonotype occurred a few times. The chain couples TRBV28 to TRBJ1-4; TRBD1 aligns across 7 bases. Germline values: CDR1 MDHEN, CDR2 SYDVKM. V was clipped by 5 bases and J by 4 bases; unmatched bases: 7. The CDR3 sequence is 15 residues long. The CDR3 coding sequence is TGTGCCAGCAGTCCGACAGGGAGGGTTAATGAAAAACTGTTTTTT. This gives the protein CASSPTGRVNEKLFF.

The J gene is TRBJ1-4, the V gene TRBV20-1; no definite D call. V dropped 4 bases and J dropped 4 bases, with 10 bases sitting between them. CDR1 is DFQATT, CDR2 SNEGSKA, per germline (reference sequence). There are 13 residues in the CDR3. CDR3 loop: CSATIRFNEKLFF. CDR3 bases: TGCAGTGCTACGATCCGCTTTAATGAAAAACTGTTTTTT.

V gene TRBV7-8 combines with J gene TRBJ2-7; D uncertain. CDR1 is SGHVS, CDR2 FQNEAQ, per germline. V was pared by 8 bases and J by 4 bases, with 21 bases between. The CDR3 totals 15 residues. CDR3 loop: CASSSRRFTVYEQYF. In DNA, the CDR3 is TGTGCCAGCTCCTCCCGCAGATTCACCGTATACGAGCAGTACTTC.